The present entry profiles one T cell receptor beta chain with its context. Its recognized antigen is unknown. A read error may produce the germline difference seen at one junction end. The sample is drawn from a study. Sequencing took place on an Illumina MiSeq. The public reads were reprocessed in TCRdb via fastp at Q25 and MiXCR, keeping in-frame beta chains. Each entry is one CDR3 protein sequence, shown with its most common DNA and genes. For this sample the table gives around 5,300 distinct CDR3 sequences, of which over 9% were detected only once. The ten largest clones add up to about 5.4% of the sample. From cysteine to phenylalanine, the CDR3 is 16 amino acids long. The only DNA kept is the CDR3, 48 bases in frame from the first base. CDR1 SEHNR and CDR2 FQNEAQ were looked up in the germline V gene (reference sequence).

The receptor was isolated from a human donor with rheumatoid arthritis. The sample taken for sequencing was CD4+ T cells from synovial fluid. Rearrangement joined TRBV7-9 to TRBJ1-1, with 11 junctional bases fitting TRBD1. The CDR3: CAGSSGQGAGERKAFF. The DNA is TGTGCCGGCAGTTCCGGACAGGGGGCGGGAGAAAGGAAAGCTTTCTTT.